This T cell receptor beta chain came from a study of blood T cell repertoires in COVID-19. Method: immunoSEQ multiplex PCR; TCRdb's copy keeps in-frame clones and lacks some. The table has under 300,000 clones, roughly 88% seen once. CDR3 length: 13 amino acids. Trimming cost V 5 bases and J 6 bases, with 13 bases left between them. In germline, CDR1 is KGHSH, CDR2 LQKENI. The V gene is TRBV18, the J gene TRBJ2-5; TRBD2 might be the D (5 bases). The material sequenced was PBMCs or T cells enriched from blood (not recorded which). The sequence came from a woman between 35 and 50 years old with acute COVID-19. CDR3 protein: CASSASSSKTQYF. In nucleotides, the CDR3 is TGTGCCAGCTCAGCCTCTAGCAGTAAGACCCAGTACTTC.